One sample yielded the 21 T cell receptor beta chains listed below, sequenced in a study of blood T cell repertoires in COVID-19. The protocol was immunoSEQ multiplex PCR, while the TCRdb copy is restricted to in-frame clones and leaves out a portion. This table holds about 70,000 clones, under 85% found once. The specimen sequenced was peripheral blood. These receptors were taken from a man in his 70s with acute or convalescent COVID-19.

The chain employs TRBV5-1 and TRBJ2-7; D perhaps matches TRBD1 (6 bases). This CDR3 comprises 16 residues. CDR1 and CDR2 (germline): SGHRS, YFSETQ. V lost 1 base and J 2 bases, leaving 16 bases between the germline ends. The CDR3 DNA reads as TGCGCCAGCAGCTTGAGGTCGTGGACAGACACCTACGAGCAGTACTTC. It specifies CASSLRSWTDTYEQYF.

This clone occurred a few times. The chain employs TRBV28 and TRBJ2-7, with TRBD2 matching over 7 bases. V lost 5 bases and J lost 6; bases outside the gene matches: 10. The germline V gene has CDR1 MDHEN and CDR2 SYDVKM. This CDR3 contains 14 residues. CDR3 in DNA: TGTGCCAGCAGTCACAGCGGGACCCTACGCGAGCAGTACTTC. Its protein is CASSHSGTLREQYF.

V and J are TRBV11-1 and TRBJ1-1; 9 nucleotides agree with TRBD1. Trimming cost V 5 bases and J 6 bases; bases outside gene matches: 7. The CDR3 is made up of 14 amino acids. CDR1 is SGHAT, CDR2 FQDESV, per germline (reference sequence). CDR3 nucleotides: TGTGCCAGCAGCCGGACAGGGGAATTCGCTGAAGCTTTCTTT. It specifies CASSRTGEFAEAFF.

This clone was observed once. The chain has TRBV29-1 and TRBJ1-5, with 11 bases lining up with TRBD1. CDR3 length: 13 amino acids. The germline gives CDR1 SQVTM, CDR2 ANQGSEA. V gave up 4 bases and J gave up 6 bases; unmatched junction bases: 2. Written as DNA, the CDR3 is TGCAGCGTTGGAGGACAGGGGGCTCAGCCCCAGCATTTT. This gives the protein CSVGGQGAQPQHF.

The genes are TRBV20-1 and TRBJ2-5, with a tentative D call TRBD1 (5 bases). Germline V CDR1 and CDR2: DFQATT, SNEGSKA (reference sequence). The CDR3 runs to 11 residues. Trimming removed 7 bases from V and 3 bases from J, with 9 bases in between. The CDR3 DNA sequence: TGCAGTGTGGGCAGGGAAGAGACCCAGTACTTC. This codes for CSVGREETQYF.

This clone has only a few counts. The V gene is TRBV7-2, the J gene TRBJ2-7; the D is unclear. Trimming removed 4 bases from V and 1 base from J, with 11 bases in between. CDR1 and CDR2 from the germline V gene are SGHTA and FQGNSA. The CDR3 loop spans 14 amino acids. CDR3: CASSSSGTSYEQYF. As DNA, the CDR3 is TGTGCCAGCAGCTCTTCAGGTACGTCCTACGAGCAGTACTTC. The full variable domain, rest sourced from reference TRBV7-2 and TRBJ2-7, is GAGVSQSPSNKVTEKGKDVELRCDPISGHTALYWYRQSLGQGLEFLIYFQGNSAPDKSGLPSDRFSAERTGGSVSTLTIQRTQQEDSAVYLCASSSSGTSYEQYFGPGTRLTVT.

The V call is TRBV18, the J call TRBJ2-5, with D possibly TRBD2 on 5 matching bases. Trimming stripped 5 bases from V and 0 bases from J, with 7 bases between. CDR3 size: 13 residues. Germline assignment: CDR1 KGHSH and CDR2 LQKENI. The chain's CDR3 is CASSRTYQETQYF. The CDR3, as DNA: TGTGCCAGCTCAAGGACTTACCAAGAGACCCAGTACTTC. Full variable domain (remainder filled in from reference TRBV18 and TRBJ2-5): NAGVMQNPRHLVRRRGQEARLRCSPMKGHSHVYWYRQLPEEGLKFMVYLQKENIIDESGMPKERFSAEFPKEGPSILRIQQVVRGDSAAYFCASSRTYQETQYFGPGTRLLVL.

The chain's CDR3 is CASSGTGGRYEQYF. The CDR3 nucleotides read TGTGCCAGCAGTGGGACAGGGGGCAGGTACGAGCAGTACTTC. The chain links TRBV2 to TRBJ2-7; TRBD1 agrees at 11 bases. Losses at the gene ends were 4 bases for V and 4 bases for J; bases not matched to a gene: 3. The germline V gene has CDR1 SNHLY and CDR2 FYNNEI. The CDR3 is 14 amino acids.

This chain links TRBV11-1 with TRBJ2-7; D is perhaps TRBD1 (5 bases). The CDR3 consists of 13 residues. Germline V gene lookup returns CDR1 SGHAT and CDR2 FQDESV (reference sequence). Trimming removed 6 bases from V and 0 bases from J, with 9 bases in between. The CDR3 DNA reads as TGTGCCAGCAGGCAGGACACCTCCTACGAGCAGTACTTC. Its protein is CASRQDTSYEQYF. The full variable domain, in which reference TRBV11-1 and TRBJ2-7 provide the parts outside the CDR3, is EAEVAQSPRYKITEKSQAVAFWCDPISGHATLYWYRQILGQGPELLVQFQDESVVDDSQLPKDRFSAERLKGVDSTLKIQPAELGDSAMYLCASRQDTSYEQYFGPGTRLTVT.

The gene calls are TRBV10-3 and TRBJ2-1; 7 bases fit TRBD1. J lost 7 bases, V lost 6 bases, and 15 bases had no gene match. Germline-derived CDR1 and CDR2 are ENHRY and SYGVKD. The CDR3 has 16 amino acids. CDR3 loop: CAISFTGRQGRNEQFF. The CDR3 DNA reads TGTGCCATCAGCTTCACGGGGAGACAGGGAAGGAATGAGCAGTTCTTC.

This clone was seen a few times. This CDR3 is CASSSGRENEQFF. As DNA, the CDR3 is TGTGCCAGCTCATCCGGCAGGGAAAATGAGCAGTTCTTC. The rearrangement uses TRBV18 and TRBJ2-1; D may be TRBD1 (5 bases). CDR1 is KGHSH and CDR2 is LQKENI in the germline V gene. This CDR3 region has 13 residues. Trimming took 5 bases from V and 7 from J, leaving 12 bases between them.

The V and J genes are TRBV6-5 and TRBJ1-3; D remains ambiguous. The CDR3 has 13 amino acids. Per the germline V gene, CDR1 is MNHEY and CDR2 is SVGAGI. V was trimmed by 4 bases and J by 1 base, leaving 5 bases between them. This CDR3 is CASSSVSGNTIYF. The DNA for the CDR3 is TGTGCCAGCAGTTCCGTTTCTGGAAACACCATATATTTT.

This chain links TRBV7-3 with TRBJ1-1; D is undetermined. V lost 5 bases and J lost 0, with 10 bases in between. The CDR3 extends over 14 amino acids. CDR1 SGHTA and CDR2 FQGTGA come from the germline V gene. The CDR3 DNA is TGTGCCAGCAGCCCCTCAGGCATGAACACTGAAGCTTTCTTT. Amino acid sequence: CASSPSGMNTEAFF.

J is TRBJ1-2 and V is TRBV18, with TRBD1 as a possible D gene (6 bases). The CDR3 has 14 amino acids. Germline loops: CDR1 KGHSH, CDR2 LQKENI. V lost 3 bases, J lost 4 bases, and 12 bases lay in between. The CDR3 nucleotides read TGTGCCAGCTCACCTTCCAGGGGATCCTATGGCTACACCTTC. It encodes CASSPSRGSYGYTF.

The rearrangement links TRBV18 to TRBJ2-7, with 7 bases lining up with TRBD2. With 2 bases clipped from V and 3 bases from J, the junction kept 1 base outside the gene matches. The CDR3 is 13 amino acids. Germline lookup yields CDR1 KGHSH and CDR2 LQKENI. CDR3 in amino acids: CASSPGLVYEQYF. CDR3 bases: TGTGCCAGCTCACCAGGACTAGTCTACGAGCAGTACTTC.

The sample holds a few counts of this clone. The CDR3 is CASSEGSYGYTF. The CDR3 DNA sequence: TGTGCCAGCAGTGAAGGCAGCTATGGCTACACCTTC. This sequence joins TRBV2 and TRBJ1-2; unclear D gene. The CDR3 is made up of 12 amino acids. The V end was cut by 1 base, the J end by 4 bases, with 4 bases between. CDR1 is SNHLY, CDR2 FYNNEI, per germline.

This clone was detected only once. The chain has TRBV18 and TRBJ1-3; 7 bases align to TRBD1. Germline V CDR1 and CDR2: KGHSH, LQKENI. V lost 8 bases and J lost 2; bases outside the gene matches: 3. This CDR3 comprises 13 residues. The CDR3 coding sequence is TGTGCCAGCACAGGGGAAGCTGGAAACACCATATATTTT. As protein: CASTGEAGNTIYF.

This clone was observed a handful of times. This chain's CDR3 is CASSGELYEQYF. The CDR3 DNA reads as TGTGCCAGCAGCGGTGAGTTGTACGAGCAGTACTTC. The gene calls are TRBV11-1 and TRBJ2-7; D is unresolved. Trimming cost V 5 bases and J 4 bases, with 9 bases left between them. The CDR3 length is 12 residues. From germline, CDR1 is SGHAT and CDR2 FQDESV (reference sequence).

The CDR3 here is CASSQGRSGVSSYNEQFF. In DNA form, the CDR3 reads TGCGCCAGCAGCCAAGGGAGGTCGGGGGTGAGCTCCTACAATGAGCAGTTCTTC. The V call is TRBV4-1, the J call TRBJ2-1, with D tentatively TRBD2 (6 bases). The V end lost 1 base, the J end lost 0 bases, and 16 bases lay between the germline ends. CDR1 MGHRA and CDR2 YSYEKL come from the germline V gene. The CDR3 consists of 18 residues.

The rearrangement uses TRBV10-3 and TRBJ2-2; D unclear. CDR3 size: 12 residues. Germline V CDR1 and CDR2: ENHRY, SYGVKD. Trimming shortened V by 5 bases and J by 6 bases, and 7 bases separated the two germline ends. CDR3 region: CAISSSAGELFF. CDR3 coding DNA: TGTGCCATCAGTTCGAGTGCCGGGGAGCTGTTTTTT.

This clone turned up a few times. V usage is TRBV5-8 and J usage is TRBJ1-3; maybe TRBD1 (6 bases). The CDR3 extends over 15 amino acids. CDR1 SGHTS and CDR2 YDEGEE come from the germline V gene. V gave up 3 bases and J gave up 0 bases, with 10 bases separating them. CDR3 amino acids: CASSSTGNSGNTIYF. CDR3 DNA: TGTGCCAGCAGCTCCACAGGGAACTCTGGAAACACCATATATTTT.